This T cell receptor (beta chain) was documented in a study of T cell changes during pregnancy in multiple sclerosis. Trimming took 2 bases from V and 0 from J, leaving 17 bases between them. The germline CDR1 and CDR2 sequences are MNHNS and SASEGT. The CDR3 is 17 amino acids. Here immunoSEQ multiplex PCR was the method, and the copy in TCRdb shows in-frame clones only, minus some. The table includes over 60,000 clones, roughly nine tenths detected once. The gene calls are TRBV6-1 and TRBJ2-7; D may be TRBD1 (5 bases). This receptor was obtained from a female donor with multiple sclerosis, enrolled in a pregnancy study. Specimen: peripheral blood, collected in the first trimester of pregnancy. This chain's CDR3 is CASSEWGIPSSSYEQYF. The CDR3 coding sequence is TGTGCCAGCAGTGAATGGGGCATCCCCTCGAGCTCCTACGAGCAGTACTTC.